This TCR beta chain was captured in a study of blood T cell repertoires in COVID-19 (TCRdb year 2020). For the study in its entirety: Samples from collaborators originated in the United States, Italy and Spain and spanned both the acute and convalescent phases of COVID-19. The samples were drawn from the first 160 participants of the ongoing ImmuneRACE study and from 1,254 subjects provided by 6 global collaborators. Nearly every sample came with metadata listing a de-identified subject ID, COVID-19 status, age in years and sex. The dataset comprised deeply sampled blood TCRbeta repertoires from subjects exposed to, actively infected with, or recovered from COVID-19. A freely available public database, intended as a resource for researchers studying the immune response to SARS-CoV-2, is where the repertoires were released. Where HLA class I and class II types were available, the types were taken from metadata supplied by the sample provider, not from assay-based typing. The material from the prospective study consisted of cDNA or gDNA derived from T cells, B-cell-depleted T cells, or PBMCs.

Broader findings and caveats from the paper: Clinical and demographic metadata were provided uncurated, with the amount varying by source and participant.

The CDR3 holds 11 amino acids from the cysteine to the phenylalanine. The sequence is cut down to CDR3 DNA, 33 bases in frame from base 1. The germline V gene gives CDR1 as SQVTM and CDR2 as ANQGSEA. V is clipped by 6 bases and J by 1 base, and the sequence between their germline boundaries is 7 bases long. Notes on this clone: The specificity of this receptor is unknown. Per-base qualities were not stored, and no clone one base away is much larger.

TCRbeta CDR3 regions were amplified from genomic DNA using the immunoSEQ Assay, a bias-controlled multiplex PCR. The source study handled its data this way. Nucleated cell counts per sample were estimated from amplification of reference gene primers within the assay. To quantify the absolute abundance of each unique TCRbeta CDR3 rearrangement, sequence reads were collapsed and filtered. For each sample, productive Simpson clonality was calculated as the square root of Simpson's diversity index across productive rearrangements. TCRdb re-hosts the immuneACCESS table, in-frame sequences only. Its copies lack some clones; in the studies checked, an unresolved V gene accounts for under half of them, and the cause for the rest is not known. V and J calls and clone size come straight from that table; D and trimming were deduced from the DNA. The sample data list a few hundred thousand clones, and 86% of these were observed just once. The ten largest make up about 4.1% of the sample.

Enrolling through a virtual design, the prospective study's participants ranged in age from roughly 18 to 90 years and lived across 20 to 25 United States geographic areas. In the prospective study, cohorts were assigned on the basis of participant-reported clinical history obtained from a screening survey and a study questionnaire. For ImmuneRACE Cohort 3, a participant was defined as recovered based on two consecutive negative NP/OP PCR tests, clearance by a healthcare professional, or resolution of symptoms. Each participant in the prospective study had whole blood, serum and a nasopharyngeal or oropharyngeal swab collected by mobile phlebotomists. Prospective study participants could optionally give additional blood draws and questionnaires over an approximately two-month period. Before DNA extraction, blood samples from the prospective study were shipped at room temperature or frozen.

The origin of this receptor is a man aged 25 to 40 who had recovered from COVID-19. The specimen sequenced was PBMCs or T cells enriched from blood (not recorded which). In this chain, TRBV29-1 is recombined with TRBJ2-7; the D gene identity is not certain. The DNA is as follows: TGCAGCGTAGCTCGATCCTACGAGCAGTACTTC. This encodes CSVARSYEQYF.